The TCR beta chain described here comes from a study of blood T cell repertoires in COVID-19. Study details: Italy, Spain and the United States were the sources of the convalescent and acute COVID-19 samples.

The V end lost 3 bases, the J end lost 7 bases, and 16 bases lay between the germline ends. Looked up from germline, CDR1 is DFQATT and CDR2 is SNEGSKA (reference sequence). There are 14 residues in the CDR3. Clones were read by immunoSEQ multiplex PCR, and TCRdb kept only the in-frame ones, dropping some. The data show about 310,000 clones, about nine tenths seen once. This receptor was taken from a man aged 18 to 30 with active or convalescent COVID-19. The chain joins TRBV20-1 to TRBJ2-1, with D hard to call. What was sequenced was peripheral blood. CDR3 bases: TGCAGTGCTAGTACTCTGACGGGTGGTAATGAGCAGTTCTTC. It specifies CSASTLTGGNEQFF.